This TCR beta chain was retrieved from a study of regulatory T cells in long-lasting Graves disease. In the study overall: The criterion for persistent Graves' disease was over 5 years of antithyroid drugs with positive TSH receptor antibodies. Study results and limitations: Persistent Graves' patients possessed reduced TCR diversity relative to recently diagnosed ones. The researchers studied only peripheral blood, not thyroid tissue.

For this clonotype: The target antigen is unknown.

Time point indicated: persistent/refractory GD, antithyroid drugs over 5 years with positive TRAb. TCR sequences were obtained from RNA taken from PBMCs. The V gene lost 3 bases and the J gene lost 6 bases, with 15 bases spanning the gap. Germline V gene data show CDR1 as LNHDA and CDR2 as SQIVND (reference sequence). The CDR3 totals 14 residues. Researchers made TCR beta libraries by using iRepertoire HTBI primers and running Arm-PCR on CDR3 regions. Authors' data handling: Overall, samples carried roughly 60 TRBV and around 15 TRBJ segments. In TCRdb, the multiplex PCR reads were re-called with MiXCR into one record per CDR3 protein. None of the V and J calls come from the authors' own analysis; TCRdb made them. The sample includes about 400,000 distinct CDR3 sequences, around 20% of them seen just once.

V gene TRBV19 combines with J gene TRBJ2-7; D may correspond to TRBD1 or TRBD2 (5 bases each). The receptor was isolated from a female donor with Graves disease. Sample: peripheral blood mononuclear cells (PBMCs), taken when the disease was refractory, from a patient treated with antithyroid drugs. This CDR3 reads CASSIVRESAEQYF. CDR3 sequence (DNA): TGTGCCAGTAGTATCGTCAGGGAGAGTGCCGAGCAGTACTTC.